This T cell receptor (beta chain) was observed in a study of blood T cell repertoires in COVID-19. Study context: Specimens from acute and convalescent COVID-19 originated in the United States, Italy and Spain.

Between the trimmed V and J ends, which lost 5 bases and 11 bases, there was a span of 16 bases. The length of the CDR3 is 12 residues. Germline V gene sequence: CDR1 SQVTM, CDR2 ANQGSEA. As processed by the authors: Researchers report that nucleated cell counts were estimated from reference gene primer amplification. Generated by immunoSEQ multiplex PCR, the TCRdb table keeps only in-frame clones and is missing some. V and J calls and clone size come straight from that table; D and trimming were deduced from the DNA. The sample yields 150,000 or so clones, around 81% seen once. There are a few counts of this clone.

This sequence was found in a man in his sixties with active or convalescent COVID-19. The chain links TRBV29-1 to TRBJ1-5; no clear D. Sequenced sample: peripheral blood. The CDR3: CSVWASDMTQHF. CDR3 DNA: TGCAGCGTTTGGGCCTCCGATATGACCCAGCATTTT.